These 7 T cell receptor beta chains share one sample of origin, sequenced in a study of post-analysis software for immune sequencing data. Findings of the study overall: In patients, TRBV5-6, TRBV5-1 and TRBV20-1 belonged to five TRBV segments found more frequently than in controls.

Prepared libraries of TCR beta cDNA carried unique molecular identifiers. TCRdb reprocessed the PCR reads with MiXCR, giving one entry per CDR3 protein. The sample includes roughly 580,000 distinct CDR3 sequences, about 44% of them seen just once. These receptors have no identified antigens. Sequencing was performed on blood. These receptor sequences come from a girl aged 10 to 17 with multiple sclerosis.

V and J are TRBV25-1 and TRBJ1-5, with 7 bases matching TRBD1. There are 15 residues in the CDR3. Trimming cost V 4 bases and J 0 bases; bases outside gene matches: 3. Per germline, CDR1 MGHDK and CDR2 SYGVNS. CDR3 sequence reads: CASSAGQYSNQPQHF. CDR3 bases: TGTGCCAGCAGTGCGGGACAGTATAGCAATCAGCCCCAGCATTTT.

This chain uses TRBV2 with TRBJ2-7, with D unresolved. Trimming removed 3 bases from V and 2 bases from J, with 8 bases in between. Germline V gene sequence: CDR1 SNHLY, CDR2 FYNNEI. CDR3 length equals 13 residues. CDR3 sequence reads: CASSEAAAYEQYF. The CDR3 DNA follows: TGTGCCAGCAGTGAGGCGGCAGCCTACGAGCAGTACTTC.

The chain combines TRBV12-3 or TRBV12-4 with TRBJ2-3; TRBD2 agrees at 11 bases. The CDR3 consists of 15 residues. The V and J ends lost 7 bases and 4 bases, in that order; junction bases with no gene match: 7. CDR3 bases: TGTGCCAGCAAACTAGCGGGGGACGGCCCAGATACGCAGTATTTT. Encoded protein: CASKLAGDGPDTQYF.

This clonotype was detected only a few times. The CDR3 loop is CSVGISGANVLTF. In DNA, the CDR3 is TGCAGCGTGGGGATCTCTGGGGCCAACGTCCTGACTTTC. This chain uses TRBV29-1 with TRBJ2-6; D is unclear. This CDR3 has 13 residues. Germline CDR1 SQVTM, CDR2 ANQGSEA. Between the trimmed V and J ends, which lost 6 bases and 0 bases, there was a span of 6 bases.

This clonotype was counted a few times. The rearrangement joins TRBV7-9 to TRBJ2-7; D unclear. The germline gives CDR1 SEHNR, CDR2 FQNEAQ (reference sequence). The CDR3 is made up of 11 amino acids. V shed 5 bases and J shed 6 bases, with 8 bases lying between them. The CDR3 region is CASSEYGEQYF. For the CDR3, the DNA is TGTGCCAGCAGCGAGTATGGCGAGCAGTACTTC. The full variable domain, its missing parts supplied by reference TRBV7-9 and TRBJ2-7, is DTGVSQNPRHKITKRGQNVTFRCDPISEHNRLYWYRQTLGQGPEFLTYFQNEAQLEKSRLLSDRFSAERPKGSFSTLEIQRTEQGDSAMYLCASSEYGEQYFGPGTRLTVT.

The chain recombines TRBV6-2 or TRBV6-3 with TRBJ1-5, with TRBD1 matching over 7 bases. The V gene end was trimmed by 6 bases and the J gene end by 4 bases; junction bases not matched to a gene: 6. The CDR3 extends over 14 amino acids. CDR1 MNHEY and CDR2 SVGEGT come from the germline V gene. This chain's CDR3 is CASRPAGGNQPQHF. CDR3 in DNA: TGTGCCAGCAGGCCGGCAGGGGGTAATCAGCCCCAGCATTTT.

V is TRBV7-9 and J is TRBJ1-1, with D maybe TRBD1 (5 bases). V lost 5 bases to trimming and J lost 0 bases, with 13 bases between them. CDR1 and CDR2 from the germline V gene are SEHNR and FQNEAQ (reference sequence). CDR3 size: 15 residues. In nucleotides, the CDR3 is TGTGCCAGCAGCCGCCGAGAGGGGATGAACACTGAAGCTTTCTTT. As protein: CASSRREGMNTEAFF.